This T cell receptor (beta chain) was recorded in a study of blood T cells in healthy people across ages. Study-wide results and limits: More naive CD4+ cells and higher diversity marked long-lived donors relative to aged donors.

In regard to this clonotype: What it binds is not known.

For the second PCR, which ran for about 6 to 11 cycles, a sample-barcoded 5' primer and a J-beta primer mix were used. Individual samples furnished no less than 2.5 million CDR3-containing paired-end reads apiece. TCRdb analysed the 5' RACE reads with MiXCR anew, one entry per CDR3 protein. The table shows 790,000 or so distinct CDR3 sequences, with around 45% occurring only once. Germline V CDR1 and CDR2: DFQATT, SNEGSKA (reference sequence). Trimming cost V 7 bases and J 4 bases, with 9 bases left between them. The CDR3 is 11 residues long. Donors were healthy Caucasian individuals from Russia aged roughly 6 to 90. Isolating PBMCs gave at least 6.5 million of these cells per sample.

The J gene is TRBJ2-3, the V gene TRBV20-1, with unresolved D. This receptor was taken from an elderly man in good health. Sequences were obtained from blood. Written as DNA, the CDR3 is TGCAGTGGTGAGTTATCAGATACGCAGTATTTT. Amino acid sequence: CSGELSDTQYF.